A single sample gave rise to the 5 T cell receptor beta chains below, sequenced in a study of blood T cell repertoires in COVID-19. Assay used: immunoSEQ multiplex PCR; TCRdb lists only in-frame clones, some missing. The sample includes 350,000 to 450,000 clones, around 92% of them seen just once. The sample consisted of peripheral blood. These TCRs come from a man in his forties with acute or convalescent COVID-19.

This chain uses TRBV9 with TRBJ1-2; possible D gene TRBD1, 5 bases. The CDR3 extends over 13 amino acids. Trimming shortened V by 1 base and J by 8 bases, and 12 bases separated the two germline ends. CDR1 is SGDLS and CDR2 is YYNGEE in the germline V gene. CDR3 in amino acids: CASSVSGGEGYTF. The CDR3 DNA reads as TGTGCCAGCAGCGTATCGGGGGGTGAAGGCTACACCTTC.

The chain couples TRBV5-5 to TRBJ1-3, with D tentatively TRBD1 (5 bases). V was clipped by 1 base and J by 0 bases, with 5 bases between them. The CDR3 spans 14 residues. Germline V gene sequence: CDR1 SGHKS, CDR2 YYEKEE (reference sequence). The CDR3 DNA follows: TGTGCCAGCAGCTTGCAGGGCTCTGGAAACACCATATATTTT. It encodes CASSLQGSGNTIYF.

V and J are TRBV13 and TRBJ1-2, with TRBD1 identical over 10 bases. V lost 1 base to trimming and J lost 6 bases; unmatched junction nucleotides: 11. The CDR3 contains 17 residues. Germline V gene data show CDR1 as PRHDT and CDR2 as FYEKMQ (reference sequence). CDR3 sequence (DNA): TGTGCCAGCAGCTTAGCCGGGGGACAGGGGCTGAAGGATGGCTACACCTTC. Translation: CASSLAGGQGLKDGYTF.

This chain joins TRBV5-1 and TRBJ2-5; no reliable D call. Germline V gene lookup returns CDR1 SGHRS and CDR2 YFSETQ. Trimming took 0 bases from V and 1 from J, leaving 7 bases between them. The CDR3 runs to 14 residues. This CDR3 is CASSLAYSQETQYF. The CDR3 DNA is TGCGCCAGCAGCTTGGCCTACAGCCAAGAGACCCAGTACTTC.

This chain links TRBV3-1 (or the pseudogene TRBV3-2) with TRBJ1-2; 9 nucleotides align to TRBD1. This CDR3 is built from 14 residues. From germline, CDR1 is LGHDT and CDR2 YNNKEL (reference sequence). J lost 0 bases, V lost 5 bases, and 1 base had no gene match. The CDR3 loop reads CASSGTGPNYGYTF. CDR3 in DNA: TGTGCCAGCAGCGGGACAGGGCCTAACTATGGCTACACCTTC.